This T cell receptor (beta chain) was obtained from a study of metastatic and nonmetastatic thyroid tumors. Overall study context: Repertoires from blood and tumor or nodule tissue of malignant and benign thyroid patients were compared.

Each patient came to thyroid surgery without any prior treatment (of any kind). Germline V gene sequence: CDR1 GTSNPN, CDR2 SVGIG (reference sequence). Trimming pared 0 bases from V and 4 bases from J, leaving 9 bases between. The CDR3 is 13 amino acids. At least ten counts were recorded for this clone. In the authors' workflow: Across clinicopathological groups, CDR3 differences served as the basis for building a distant-metastasis classifier for papillary thyroid cancer. TCRdb redid the clone calls on the PCR reads using MiXCR. These V and J calls rely on TCRdb rather than the paper's analysis. The sample has about 8,400 clones, approximately 44% seen once.

The V and J genes are TRBV30 and TRBJ1-1, with D perhaps TRBD1 (5 bases). Sequenced sample: tumor tissue. The TCR comes from a male donor with papillary thyroid cancer or a benign thyroid nodule (not recorded which). Some clones in this sample may be carry-over from other donors' samples. The CDR3 here is CAWSVYRSTEAFF. The CDR3 DNA reads TGTGCCTGGAGTGTATACAGGAGCACTGAAGCTTTCTTT.